This TCR beta chain was identified during a study of CD8 T cells in ankylosing spondylitis. The V end lost 5 bases, the J end lost 6 bases, and 20 bases lay between the germline ends. The CDR3 runs 16 residues. This clonotype has at least ten counts. TCRdb passed the 5' RACE reads through MiXCR, listing each CDR3 protein once. This sample yields roughly 100,000 distinct CDR3 sequences, of which about 8.6% are seen a single time; more than 9.5% belongs to the top ten. The TCR comes from a male donor with ankylosing spondylitis or in good health (not recorded which). What was sequenced was blood, either unsorted or a sorted T cell fraction (not recorded which). The chain recombines TRBV12-3 or TRBV12-4 with TRBJ1-5, with D unclear. The DNA for the CDR3 is TGTGCCAGCAGTACCGAGGACGGGTCTCGCCGTCAGCCCCAGCATTTT. Translated, it gives CASSTEDGSRRQPQHF.